This T cell receptor (beta chain) was recovered during a study of regulatory T cells in long-lasting Graves disease. Overall study results and limits: Persistent disease preferred TRBV28, TRBJ1-2 and TRBJ2-5.

The germline gives CDR1 KGHSH, CDR2 LQKENI. The CDR3 runs 17 residues. V dropped 2 bases and J dropped 2 bases, with 17 bases sitting between them. This clonotype was counted ten times or more. Its specificity is unknown. Assembly of TCR beta libraries relied on iRepertoire HTBI primers together with Arm-PCR of CDR3 regions. A single record per CDR3 protein comes from TCRdb applying MiXCR to the multiplex PCR reads. This sample has about 460,000 distinct CDR3 sequences; about 14% occur once, and the top ten carry roughly a sixth. Time point defined: newly diagnosed GD, antithyroid drugs for less than 3 months. The TCR library was made from RNA that had been extracted from PBMCs in TRIzol. The patients were enrolled through endocrinology in Xi'an, China. A further study also used this sample, focusing on T cells in Graves' hyperthyroidism and ophthalmopathy. That report adds: Patients were aged 18 to 65, had disease duration under 2 months, and had newly diagnosed hyperthyroidism. Most thyroid clonotypes expanded above 0.001 appeared in blood too.

The sequence derives from a woman in her 50s with Graves disease. This rearrangement joins TRBV18 to TRBJ2-3, with no clear D. The source was peripheral blood mononuclear cells (PBMCs), collected at new diagnosis, from a patient treated with antithyroid drugs. CDR3 sequence (DNA): TGTGCCAGCTCACCATCTCGCGGAGACTCGAACACAGATACGCAGTATTTT. Translated: CASSPSRGDSNTDTQYF.